The 30 T cell receptor beta chains reported below all come from one sample, sequenced in a study of technical replicates of blood from a handful of donors. This table comes from immunoSEQ multiplex PCR, and its TCRdb copy is limited to in-frame clones, with some not included. The sample has more than 65,000 clones, more than 90% seen once. Source material: T cells isolated from PBMCs. These receptors all stem from a human donor in good health.

CDR3 protein: CAIRPGGSGTDTQYF. CDR3 sequence (DNA): TGTGCCATCAGACCAGGGGGATCGGGCACAGATACGCAGTATTTT. This chain connects TRBV10-3 to TRBJ2-3, with 7 bases matching TRBD1. V shed 6 bases, J shed 1 base, and the junction held 7 bases outside the gene matches. This CDR3 is built from 15 residues. The germline V gene encodes CDR1 ENHRY and CDR2 SYGVKD.

CDR3 region: CATEGASYGYTF. The CDR3 DNA is TGTGCCACGGAGGGGGCTTCCTATGGCTACACCTTC. The rearrangement links TRBV10-3 to TRBJ1-2; 7 nucleotides match TRBD1. This CDR3 spans 12 amino acids. J lost 4 bases, V lost 10 bases, and 6 bases had no gene match. The germline gives CDR1 ENHRY, CDR2 SYGVKD.

The CDR3 reads CASSMGGQGHQPQHF. CDR3 nucleotide sequence: TGTGCCAGCAGCATGGGGGGACAGGGTCATCAGCCCCAGCATTTT. The chain recombines TRBV5-8 with TRBJ1-5; 9 bases agree with TRBD1. Unmatched junction bases numbered 7, after V lost 4 bases and J lost 5 bases. CDR1 is SGHTS and CDR2 is YDEGEE in the germline V gene. The CDR3 extends over 15 amino acids.

This chain joins TRBV7-9 and TRBJ1-1; 7 bases align to TRBD1. Germline lookup yields CDR1 SEHNR and CDR2 FQNEAQ (reference sequence). The junction had 9 bases not matched to a gene; V was cut back by 6 bases and J by 5 bases. The CDR3 spans 14 residues. CDR3: CASRLAGGKTEAFF. The CDR3 DNA reads TGTGCCAGCAGGCTGGCAGGGGGTAAGACTGAAGCTTTCTTT.

The chain has TRBV5-5 and TRBJ2-2; D not certain. Between the trimmed V and J ends, which lost 6 bases and 0 bases, there was a span of 6 bases. The germline gives CDR1 SGHKS, CDR2 YYEKEE (reference sequence). The CDR3 contains 13 residues. The CDR3 bases are TGTGCCAGCACTAGTCCGAACACCGGGGAGCTGTTTTTT. Translated: CASTSPNTGELFF. Variable domain in full (rest from reference TRBV5-5 and TRBJ2-2): DAGVTQSPTHLIKTRGQQVTLRCSPISGHKSVSWYQQVLGQGPQFIFQYYEKEERGRGNFPDRFSARQFPNYSSELNVNALLLGDSALYLCASTSPNTGELFFGEGSRLTVL.

The gene calls are TRBV15 and TRBJ2-1; 7 nucleotides line up with TRBD2. The CDR3 sequence is 13 residues long. CDR1 LNHNV and CDR2 YYDKDF come from the germline V gene (reference sequence). Unmatched junction bases numbered 1, after V lost 3 bases and J lost 5 bases. CDR3 loop: CATSRGLHNEQFF. The CDR3 coding sequence is TGTGCCACCAGCAGGGGACTACACAATGAGCAGTTCTTC. The full variable domain, its missing parts supplied by reference TRBV15 and TRBJ2-1, is DAMVIQNPRYQVTQFGKPVTLSCSQTLNHNVMYWYQQKSSQAPKLLFHYYDKDFNNEADTPDNFQSRRPNTSFCFLDIRSPGLGDTAMYLCATSRGLHNEQFFGPGTRLTVL.

The chain recombines TRBV19 with TRBJ2-7, with D possibly matching TRBD1 (5 bases). Germline-derived CDR1 and CDR2 are LNHDA and SQIVND (reference sequence). V gave up 3 bases and J gave up 2 bases, with 14 bases separating them. The CDR3 has 15 residues. CDR3 sequence reads: CASSISRQGAYEQYF. For the CDR3, the DNA is TGTGCCAGTAGTATTTCCAGGCAGGGCGCCTACGAGCAGTACTTC.

Here the CDR3 reads CASSWDYHPGEQYF. The DNA for the CDR3 is TGCGCCAGCAGCTGGGACTACCACCCAGGCGAGCAGTACTTC. The rearrangement joins TRBV5-1 to TRBJ2-7, with 7 bases identical to TRBD2. Per germline, CDR1 SGHRS and CDR2 YFSETQ. The CDR3 is made up of 14 amino acids. Trimming at V came to 3 bases and at J to 6 bases, leaving 9 bases not matched to a gene. The complete variable domain, with remaining parts taken from reference TRBV5-1 and TRBJ2-7, reads KAGVTQTPRYLIKTRGQQVTLSCSPISGHRSVSWYQQTPGQGLQFLFEYFSETQRNKGNFPGRFSGRQFSNSRSEMNVSTLELGDSALYLCASSWDYHPGEQYFGPGTRLTVT.

V is TRBV7-3 and J is TRBJ2-1; possible D gene TRBD2, 6 bases. Germline values: CDR1 SGHTA, CDR2 FQGTGA. The V end lost 7 bases, the J end lost 2 bases, and 12 bases lay between the germline ends. The CDR3 is 14 amino acids. The CDR3 region is CASKGGGTYNEQFF. CDR3 DNA: TGTGCCAGCAAGGGAGGTGGGACCTACAATGAGCAGTTCTTC.

The chain uses TRBV27 and TRBJ2-2, with 9 nucleotides matching TRBD2. V lost 1 base, J lost 5 bases, and 8 bases stayed unmatched. The CDR3 spans 17 residues. Germline V gene lookup returns CDR1 MNHEY and CDR2 SMNVEV (reference sequence). For the CDR3, the DNA is TGTGCCAGCAGTTTATTCCCAGCGGGAGGTCGGACCGGGGAGCTGTTTTTT. Amino acid sequence: CASSLFPAGGRTGELFF.

The rearrangement joins TRBV27 to TRBJ1-5, with 9 bases lining up with TRBD1. The ends lost 5 bases at V and 5 bases at J; junction bases unmatched: 4. The CDR3 has 14 amino acids. CDR1 and CDR2 from the germline V gene are MNHEY and SMNVEV (reference sequence). The CDR3 sequence: CASSVGTGYQPQHF. In DNA form, the CDR3 reads TGTGCCAGCAGTGTAGGGACAGGGTATCAGCCCCAGCATTTT.

This sequence joins TRBV5-4 and TRBJ1-4; TRBD1 might be the D (6 bases). The germline V and J ends were trimmed by 0 bases and 6 bases, with 6 bases remaining between them. The germline V gene encodes CDR1 SGHNT and CDR2 YYREEE (reference sequence). The CDR3 is made up of 13 amino acids. This chain's CDR3 is CASSLGTDEKLFF. The CDR3 DNA sequence: TGTGCCAGCAGCTTGGGGACAGATGAAAAACTGTTTTTT.

V is TRBV18 and J is TRBJ2-1; D is possibly TRBD2 (6 bases). Germline V gives CDR1 KGHSH, CDR2 LQKENI. Trimming shortened V by 2 bases and J by 10 bases, and 9 bases separated the two germline ends. The CDR3 totals 12 residues. CDR3 sequence (DNA): TGTGCCAGCTCACCAGGGGCGGGAGAGCAGTTCTTC. Its protein product is CASSPGAGEQFF. Filled out from reference TRBV18 and TRBJ2-1, the complete variable domain reads NAGVMQNPRHLVRRRGQEARLRCSPMKGHSHVYWYRQLPEEGLKFMVYLQKENIIDESGMPKERFSAEFPKEGPSILRIQQVVRGDSAAYFCASSPGAGEQFFGPGTRLTVL.

V gene TRBV9 combines with J gene TRBJ1-1, with D perhaps TRBD1 (5 bases). This CDR3 comprises 14 residues. In germline, CDR1 is SGDLS, CDR2 YYNGEE. Trimming removed 0 bases from V and 6 bases from J, with 12 bases in between. In DNA, the CDR3 is TGTGCCAGCAGCGTAGAAGGACACCAGCCTGAAGCTTTCTTT. This translates into CASSVEGHQPEAFF.

This chain joins TRBV25-1 and TRBJ1-1, with 10 positions matching TRBD1. CDR3 size: 15 residues. CDR1 MGHDK and CDR2 SYGVNS come from the germline V gene. J was trimmed by 5 bases and V by 7 bases; bases with no gene match: 10. The CDR3 DNA reads TGTGCCAGCACCGGTCCCGGGACAGGGGCAACTGAAGCTTTCTTT. This sequence encodes CASTGPGTGATEAFF.

This sequence joins TRBV28 and TRBJ2-7, with unresolved D. Germline assignment: CDR1 MDHEN and CDR2 SYDVKM. This CDR3 has 10 amino acids. V lost 7 bases and J lost 5, with 6 bases in between. CDR3 in DNA: TGTGCCAGCACCCGTGACGAGCAGTACTTC. Amino acid sequence: CASTRDEQYF. The full variable domain, rest sourced from reference TRBV28 and TRBJ2-7, is DVKVTQSSRYLVKRTGEKVFLECVQDMDHENMFWYRQDPGLGLRLIYFSYDVKMKEKGDIPEGYSVSREKKERFSLILESASTNQTSMYLCASTRDEQYFGPGTRLTVT.

This rearrangement joins TRBV27 to TRBJ1-1, with TRBD1 as a possible D gene (6 bases). The CDR3 consists of 13 residues. Germline loops: CDR1 MNHEY, CDR2 SMNVEV (reference sequence). Between the trimmed V and J ends, which lost 5 bases and 5 bases, there was a span of 12 bases. The DNA for the CDR3 is TGTGCCAGCAGTCCCCAGGGGTGGACTGAAGCTTTCTTT. This gives the protein CASSPQGWTEAFF.

The chain links TRBV27 to TRBJ2-2; 7 nucleotides line up with TRBD2. CDR1 is MNHEY and CDR2 is SMNVEV in the germline V gene (reference sequence). Trimming removed 1 base from V and 8 bases from J; junction bases left unmatched: 7. The CDR3 has 15 amino acids. In nucleotides, the CDR3 is TGTGCCAGCAGTTTATTACTAGCGTCCAGAGGGGAGCTGTTTTTT. It encodes CASSLLLASRGELFF.

The rearrangement uses TRBV2 and TRBJ1-5, with 7 bases matching TRBD1. The CDR3 spans 13 residues. In germline, CDR1 is SNHLY, CDR2 FYNNEI. Unmatched junction bases numbered 8, after V lost 6 bases and J lost 9 bases. CDR3 nucleotides: TGTGCCAGCAGCCCGGGACAGTTTCCGCCCCAGCATTTT. Protein sequence: CASSPGQFPPQHF.

The chain employs TRBV27 and TRBJ2-7; 7 bases align to TRBD1. CDR1 is MNHEY, CDR2 SMNVEV, per germline (reference sequence). This CDR3 is built from 15 residues. V trimming: 6 bases; J trimming: 1 base; junction bases outside the gene matches: 9. CDR3 bases: TGTGCCAGCAGCCTAGGGGGCGCTTTTTCCTACGAGCAGTACTTC. This encodes CASSLGGAFSYEQYF.

The gene calls are TRBV28 and TRBJ2-1, with 9 nucleotides matching TRBD2. Germline lookup yields CDR1 MDHEN and CDR2 SYDVKM. Losses at the gene ends were 6 bases for V and 5 bases for J; bases not matched to a gene: 2. The CDR3 is 13 amino acids. The CDR3 region has the DNA TGTGCCAGCAGCCGACTAGCGGACAATGAGCAGTTCTTC. This gives the protein CASSRLADNEQFF.

As DNA, the CDR3 is TGTGCCAGCTCGGTTAGCGGGGGCGAGCAGTACTTC. This translates into CASSVSGGEQYF. The chain links TRBV27 to TRBJ2-7; 9 bases map to TRBD2. CDR3 length equals 12 residues. CDR1 and CDR2 (germline): MNHEY, SMNVEV (reference sequence). Germline trimming cut 8 bases from V and 6 bases from J; bases unmatched to any gene: 5.

The chain joins TRBV10-3 to TRBJ1-4, with a possible D match to TRBD1 (5 bases). Per germline, CDR1 ENHRY and CDR2 SYGVKD. With 6 bases removed from V and 5 bases from J, the gap between germline ends came to 13 bases. The CDR3 length is 14 residues. CDR3 coding DNA: TGTGCCATCAGCTTTGACAGACCGAATGAAAAACTGTTTTTT. It yields the protein CAISFDRPNEKLFF.

This chain links TRBV6-1 with TRBJ2-7; 10 bases map to TRBD1. The CDR3 loop spans 15 amino acids. The germline V gene has CDR1 MNHNS and CDR2 SASEGT. V gave up 2 bases and J gave up 5 bases; unmatched junction bases: 6. The CDR3 here is CASSESGTGDHEQYF. The CDR3 nucleotides read TGTGCCAGCAGTGAATCGGGGACAGGGGATCACGAGCAGTACTTC.

This clone showed up just once. One junction end disagrees with the germline gene, perhaps due to a read error. The chain uses TRBV7-9 and TRBJ2-7; TRBD1 agrees at 7 bases. CDR1 is SEHNR and CDR2 is FQNEAQ in the germline V gene (reference sequence). CDR3 length: 15 residues. The CDR3 sequence: CASSFDSPGTARILF. The CDR3 coding sequence is TGTGCCAGCAGCTTCGACTCCCCGGGGACAGCAAGGATCCTATTC.

V gene TRBV7-2 combines with J gene TRBJ2-1; a weak D match, TRBD2 (6 bases). The CDR3 is 15 amino acids. The V gene's germline CDR1 is SGHTA and CDR2 FQGNSA. V lost 1 base and J lost 0, with 7 bases in between. DNA for the CDR3: TGTGCCAGCAGCTTAGACGGGAGCTCCTACAATGAGCAGTTCTTC. Its protein product is CASSLDGSSYNEQFF.

This chain links TRBV7-6 with TRBJ1-2, with a weak D call TRBD1 (5 bases). Germline lookup yields CDR1 SGHVS and CDR2 FNYEAQ. V was trimmed by 3 bases and J by 7 bases, leaving 15 bases between them. The CDR3 totals 14 residues. In DNA form, the CDR3 reads TGTGCCAGCAGCTTGGGAAGGGACTTAGTTGGCTACACCTTC. Protein product: CASSLGRDLVGYTF.

The gene calls are TRBV4-2 and TRBJ2-1, with 7 bases that match TRBD2. CDR3 length: 14 amino acids. V dropped 4 bases and J dropped 4; count of bases not matched to a gene: 4. The V gene's germline CDR1 is LGHNA and CDR2 YNFKEQ. In DNA, the CDR3 is TGTGCCAGCAGCCCCCTCGGGGGGTACAATGAGCAGTTCTTC. Translating it yields CASSPLGGYNEQFF.

This sequence joins TRBV6-1 and TRBJ2-3, with a weak D call TRBD2 (5 bases). Germline loops: CDR1 MNHNS, CDR2 SASEGT. V was trimmed by 7 bases and J by 0 bases, leaving 8 bases between them. The CDR3 is made up of 13 amino acids. CDR3 sequence (DNA): TGTGCCAGCACGTGGACTAGCACAGATACGCAGTATTTT. It is translated as CASTWTSTDTQYF.

The chain links TRBV5-1 to TRBJ2-3, with TRBD2 as a possible D gene (6 bases). Germline CDR1 reads SGHRS; CDR2 reads YFSETQ. This CDR3 is 15 amino acids long. Trimming shortened V by 2 bases and J by 0 bases, and 10 bases separated the two germline ends. In DNA, the CDR3 is TGCGCCAGCAGCTTAACGGGAGTTAGCACAGATACGCAGTATTTT. It yields the protein CASSLTGVSTDTQYF.